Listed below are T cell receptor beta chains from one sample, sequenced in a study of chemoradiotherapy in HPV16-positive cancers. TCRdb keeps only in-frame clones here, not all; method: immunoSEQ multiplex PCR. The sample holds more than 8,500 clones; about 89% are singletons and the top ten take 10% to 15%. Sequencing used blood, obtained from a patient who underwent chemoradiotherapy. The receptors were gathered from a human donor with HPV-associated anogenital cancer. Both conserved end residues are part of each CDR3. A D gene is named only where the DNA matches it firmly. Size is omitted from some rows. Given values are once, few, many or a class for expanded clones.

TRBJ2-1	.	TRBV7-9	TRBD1	CASSPQLLQGDEQFF	TGTGCCAGCAGCCCCCAACTGTTACAGGGGGATGAGCAGTTCTTC
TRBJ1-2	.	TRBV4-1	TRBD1	CASSPKDREVVGYTF	TGCGCCAGCAGCCCCAAAGACAGGGAAGTCGTCGGCTACACCTTC
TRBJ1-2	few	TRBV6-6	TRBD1	CASSTRQGEANYGYTF	TGTGCCAGCAGTACGCGACAGGGGGAAGCTAACTATGGCTACACCTTC
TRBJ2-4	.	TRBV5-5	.	CASSLAWDLGKNIQYF	TGTGCCAGCAGCTTGGCCTGGGATTTGGGCAAAAACATTCAGTACTTC
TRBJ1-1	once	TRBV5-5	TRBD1	CASSRTGGNTEAFF	TGTGCCAGCAGCCGAACAGGGGGGAACACTGAAGCTTTCTTT
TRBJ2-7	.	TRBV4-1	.	CASSQDLTSEQYF	TGCGCCAGCAGCCAAGATCTGACATCCGAGCAGTACTTC
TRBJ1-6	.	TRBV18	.	CASSPTETSPLHF	TGTGCCAGCTCACCAACAGAGACTTCACCCCTCCACTTT
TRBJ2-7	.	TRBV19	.	CASSIARARSYEQYF	TGTGCCAGTAGTATAGCCAGGGCCCGCTCCTACGAGCAGTACTTC
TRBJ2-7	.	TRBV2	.	CASSVLPSTYEQYF	TGTGCCAGCAGTGTCCTCCCCAGCACCTACGAGCAGTACTTC
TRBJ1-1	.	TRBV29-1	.	CSVIRPELMNTEAFF	TGCAGCGTTATAAGACCAGAGCTTATGAACACTGAAGCTTTCTTT
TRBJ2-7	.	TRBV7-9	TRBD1	CASSTRTGDEQYF	TGTGCCAGCAGCACCAGGACAGGGGACGAGCAGTACTTC
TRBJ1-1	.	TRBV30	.	CAWSVLGEEAFF	TGTGCCTGGAGTGTACTGGGGGAAGAAGCTTTCTTT
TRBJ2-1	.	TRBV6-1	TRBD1	CASSDYVGTGSDNEQFF	TGTGCCAGCAGTGACTACGTGGGGACAGGGTCGGACAATGAGCAGTTCTTC
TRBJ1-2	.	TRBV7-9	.	CASSGGISGYTF	TGTGCCAGCAGCGGGGGGATCTCCGGCTACACCTTC
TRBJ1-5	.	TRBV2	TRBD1	CASSLQGGNQPQHF	TGTGCCAGCAGTCTACAGGGGGGAAATCAGCCCCAGCATTTT
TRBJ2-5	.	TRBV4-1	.	CASSQGDKQYF	TGCGCCAGCAGCCAAGGGGACAAGCAGTACTTC
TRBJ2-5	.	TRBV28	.	CASSSWGTGGQETQYF	TGTGCCAGCAGTTCATGGGGGACCGGAGGTCAAGAGACCCAGTACTTC
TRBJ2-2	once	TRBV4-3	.	CASSQDQRGELFF	TGCGCCAGCAGCCAAGACCAGCGCGGGGAGCTGTTTTTT
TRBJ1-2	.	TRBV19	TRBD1	CASSDRQGGQRGYTF	TGTGCCAGTAGTGATCGACAGGGGGGGCAGCGAGGCTACACCTTC
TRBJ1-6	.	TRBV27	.	CASSPPGALRSPLHF	TGTGCCAGCAGTCCCCCAGGCGCGTTACGTTCACCCCTCCACTTT
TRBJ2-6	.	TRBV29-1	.	CSVGFQTTYSGANVLTF	TGCAGCGTTGGTTTTCAGACTACTTACTCTGGGGCCAACGTCCTGACTTTC
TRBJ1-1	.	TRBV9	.	CASSLSAGNTEAFF	TGTGCCAGCAGCTTATCTGCGGGGAACACTGAAGCTTTCTTT
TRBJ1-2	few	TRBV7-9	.	CASSPSGESYGYTF	TGTGCCAGCAGCCCATCCGGGGAGAGCTATGGCTACACCTTC
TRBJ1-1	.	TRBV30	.	CAWSYAGRDTEAFF	TGTGCCTGGAGTTACGCAGGGAGGGACACTGAAGCTTTCTTT
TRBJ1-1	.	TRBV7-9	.	CASSFVRGREAFF	TGTGCCAGCAGCTTTGTCAGGGGCCGTGAAGCTTTCTTT
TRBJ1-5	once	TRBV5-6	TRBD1	CASSYDRGKPQHF	TGTGCCAGCAGCTACGACAGGGGCAAGCCCCAGCATTTT
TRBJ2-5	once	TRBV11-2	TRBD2	CASSPQTGGAEQETQYF	TGTGCCAGCAGCCCCCAAACCGGGGGGGCGGAACAAGAGACCCAGTACTTC
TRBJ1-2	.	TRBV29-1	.	CSVEAGPGGYTF	TGCAGCGTTGAAGCGGGGCCTGGAGGCTACACCTTC
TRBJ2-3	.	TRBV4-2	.	CASSQTTTDTQYF	TGTGCCAGCAGCCAGACTACCACAGATACGCAGTATTTT
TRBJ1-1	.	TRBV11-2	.	CASSFGTYPEAFF	TGTGCCAGCAGCTTCGGGACTTATCCTGAAGCTTTCTTT
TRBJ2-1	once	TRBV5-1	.	CASSLPEASNEQFF	TGCGCCAGCAGCTTGCCCGAGGCCTCCAATGAGCAGTTCTTC
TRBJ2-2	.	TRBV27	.	CASSERTVTGELFF	TGTGCCAGCAGTGAAAGGACGGTTACCGGGGAGCTGTTTTTT
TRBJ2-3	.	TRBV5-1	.	CASSLEGPLTQYF	TGCGCCAGCAGCTTGGAGGGCCCCCTGACGCAGTATTTT
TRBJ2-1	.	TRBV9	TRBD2	CASSDSGGPPYNEQFF	TGTGCCAGCAGCGATAGCGGGGGGCCCCCCTACAATGAGCAGTTCTTC
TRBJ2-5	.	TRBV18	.	CASSPPSGWETQYF	TGTGCCAGCTCACCCCCCTCGGGATGGGAGACCCAGTACTTC
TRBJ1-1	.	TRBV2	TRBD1	CARGGQGGTEAFF	TGTGCCAGGGGGGGACAGGGCGGAACTGAAGCTTTCTTT
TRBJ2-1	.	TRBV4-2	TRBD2	CASSQGEAGGLSYNEQFF	TGTGCCAGCAGCCAAGGAGAGGCGGGGGGCCTCTCCTACAATGAGCAGTTCTTC
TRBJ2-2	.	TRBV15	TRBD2	CATSRDQGGGESELFF	TGTGCCACCAGCAGAGATCAGGGCGGGGGAGAATCGGAGCTGTTTTTT
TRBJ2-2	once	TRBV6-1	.	CASSEEEGAGELFF	TGTGCCAGCAGTGAAGAAGAAGGGGCCGGGGAGCTGTTTTTT